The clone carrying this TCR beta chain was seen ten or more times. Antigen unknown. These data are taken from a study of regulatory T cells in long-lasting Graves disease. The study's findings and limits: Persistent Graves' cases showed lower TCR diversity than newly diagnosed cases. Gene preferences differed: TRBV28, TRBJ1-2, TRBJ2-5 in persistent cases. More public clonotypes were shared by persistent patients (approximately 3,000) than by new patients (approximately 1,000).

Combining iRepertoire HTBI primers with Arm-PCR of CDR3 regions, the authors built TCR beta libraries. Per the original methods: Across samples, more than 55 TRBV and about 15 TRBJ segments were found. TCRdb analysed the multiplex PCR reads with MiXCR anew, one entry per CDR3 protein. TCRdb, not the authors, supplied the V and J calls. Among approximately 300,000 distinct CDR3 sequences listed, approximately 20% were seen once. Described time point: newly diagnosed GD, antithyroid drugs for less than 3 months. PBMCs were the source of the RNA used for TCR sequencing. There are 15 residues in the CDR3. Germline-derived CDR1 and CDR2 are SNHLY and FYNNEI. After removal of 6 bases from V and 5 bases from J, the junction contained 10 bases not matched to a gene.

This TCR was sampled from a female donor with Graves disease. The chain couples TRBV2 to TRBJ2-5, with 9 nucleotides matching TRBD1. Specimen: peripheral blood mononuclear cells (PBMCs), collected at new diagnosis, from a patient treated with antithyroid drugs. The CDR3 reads CASRKDRGGEETQYF. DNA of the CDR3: TGTGCCAGCAGGAAGGACAGGGGAGGAGAGGAGACCCAGTACTTC.